This T cell receptor beta chain was profiled in a study of vaccination and CD4 T cells after COVID-19. The wider study: Two of the convalescents were Hispanic, and convalescents were six males and four females. Each of the control cultures got a CEFX pool, an HIV-1 Nef pool, or no peptide.

CDR1 SQVTM and CDR2 ANQGSEA come from the germline V gene. The CDR3 contains 13 residues. Trimming stripped 6 bases from V and 0 bases from J, with 11 bases between. Specified treatment: approximately nine-day PBMC culture with coronavirus spike peptide pools or control peptides (ViraFEST assay). Prior to the COVID-19 pandemic (2011-2018), the unexposed donor's CD4+ T cells were collected. Probes of unexposed-donor CD4+ T cells used SARS-CoV-2 S/N and four cold-coronavirus spikes (cells permitting). Concerning this clonotype itself: Its antigen is unknown.

Sequencing of cultured CD4+ T cell DNA used the Oncomine TCR Beta short-read assay. One entry per CDR3 protein, called by TCRdb with MiXCR from the PCR reads. This repertoire shows about 6,600 distinct CDR3 sequences, 25% to 30% found once; its top ten account for over 25%. Sequenced: CD4+ T cells from blood, cultured in vitro. The receptor comes from a human donor in good health. This chain links TRBV29-1 with TRBJ1-1; D uncertain. The CDR3 here is CSVCFTVNTEAFF. DNA of the CDR3: TGCAGCGTCTGTTTTACGGTGAACACTGAAGCTTTCTTT.